This section outlines one T cell receptor (beta chain) sequence together with its context. Its target antigen remains unknown. No quality values exist for individual bases; no much larger clone is one base distant. These data come from a study of blood T cell repertoires in COVID-19 (TCRdb year 2020). A note on the overall study: The collaborator samples originated in the United States, Italy and Spain and spanned the acute and convalescent phases of COVID-19. The material from the prospective study consisted of cDNA or gDNA derived from T cells, B-cell-depleted T cells, or PBMCs. Deeply sampled blood TCRbeta repertoires from subjects exposed to, actively infected with, or recovered from COVID-19 were included in the dataset. The repertoires were released in a freely available public database meant as a resource for research on the immune response to SARS-CoV-2. The samples were drawn from two sources: the first 160 participants of the ongoing ImmuneRACE study, and about 1,300 subjects contributed by 6 global collaborators. Sample metadata almost always included a de-identified subject ID, COVID-19 status, age in years and sex. HLA class I and class II types, where available, came from metadata supplied by the sample provider rather than from assay-based typing. The study at large found these results: The quantity of clinical and demographic metadata differed by source and by participant and was supplied without curation.

Each collaborating institution followed its own protocols to collect whole blood in K2EDTA tubes. For TCRbeta analysis, collaborators shipped samples as frozen whole blood, isolated PBMCs, or DNA extracted from either of those sample types. CDR1 and CDR2 are read off the germline V gene (reference sequence) as SGHNT and YYREEE. V drops 2 bases and J drops 2 bases, leaving 7 bases in between. Inclusive of the bounding cysteine and phenylalanine, the CDR3 is 13 residues long. Of all the DNA, just the CDR3 is kept, 39 bases in frame from base 1. TCRbeta CDR3 regions were amplified from genomic DNA by means of the immunoSEQ Assay, a bias-controlled multiplex PCR. As for the original processing: The number of nucleated cells in each sample was estimated by amplification of reference gene primers within the assay. To quantify the absolute abundance of each unique TCRbeta CDR3 rearrangement, sequence reads were collapsed and filtered. For each sample, productive Simpson clonality was calculated by taking the square root of Simpson's diversity index across productive rearrangements. TCRdb limited this immuneACCESS table to in-frame rearrangements with V and J called. A share of clones is missing; checked studies link under half to unresolved V genes, and the rest is unexplained. That table is the source of V, J and clone size, and D and trimming were worked out from the DNA. In all, the sample holds under 300,000 clones, and more than 85% of those were seen once. The ten largest account for less than 4% of the sample.

Sequenced material: peripheral blood. The chain is assembled from TRBV5-4 and TRBJ1-2; a tentative D match to TRBD1 spans 6 bases. The clonotype comes from a man between 18 and 35 years old with active or convalescent COVID-19. The CDR3 loop reads CASSFGQNYGYTF. The DNA is TGTGCCAGCAGCTTTGGACAGAACTATGGCTACACCTTC.